This paragraph covers one T cell receptor (beta chain) sequence. This entry belongs to a study of blood T cell repertoires in COVID-19. Study information: The origin of the acute and convalescent COVID-19 samples was the United States, Italy and Spain. Sources were T cells, B-cell-depleted T cells, or PBMCs; the material itself was cDNA or gDNA.

CDR1 is SGHTA, CDR2 FQGNSA, per germline. V shed 1 base and J shed 1 base, with 9 bases lying between them. The CDR3 sequence is 15 residues long. Original analysis: Reference gene primer amplification yielded estimated nucleated cell counts. Here immunoSEQ multiplex PCR was the method, and the copy in TCRdb shows in-frame clones only, minus some. That table is the source of V, J and clone size, and D and trimming were worked out from the DNA. This table holds a few hundred thousand clones, 85% to 90% found once. The chain links TRBV7-2 to TRBJ2-3; perhaps TRBD2 as D (5 bases). Source material: peripheral blood. This clonotype was sampled from a woman aged 40-49 years with acute or convalescent COVID-19. DNA for the CDR3: TGTGCCAGCAGCTTAGACGGGCGGGGCACAGATACGCAGTATTTT. This codes for CASSLDGRGTDTQYF.